These T cell receptor beta chains were read from a single sample in a study of blood T cell repertoires in COVID-19. The assay was immunoSEQ multiplex PCR, and TCRdb's table has in-frame clones only and misses some. The profile covers about 250,000 clones, with approximately 85% appearing a single time and 5.5% to 6.5% taken by the ten largest. Sequences were obtained from peripheral blood. These receptor sequences come from a woman aged 80 or older with COVID-19, enrolled during active disease. Each CDR3 is given with its conserved first and last residue. A D gene is named only where the DNA matches it firmly. Only some rows state a clone size, as once, few, many or a class for expanded clones.

TRBJ2-1,TRBV5-1,NA,NA,TGCGCCAGCAGCGCTCCGAGCAATGAGCAGTTCTTC,CASSAPSNEQFF
TRBJ1-2,TRBV10-3,TRBD1,few,TGTGCCATCAGAAATACAGGGGGATCGGGCGACTATGGCTACACCTTC,CAIRNTGGSGDYGYTF
TRBJ1-4,TRBV5-4,TRBD1,NA,TGTGCCACAGGGGGCCTTAATGAAAAACTGTTTTTT,CATGGLNEKLFF
TRBJ2-7,TRBV19,TRBD1,NA,TGTGCCAGTAGTTTCGGGACAGTGGGGGAGCAGTACTTC,CASSFGTVGEQYF
TRBJ1-5,TRBV18,NA,NA,TGTGCCAGCTCACCGGACAGAAATCAGCCCCAGCATTTT,CASSPDRNQPQHF
TRBJ1-1,TRBV28,NA,NA,TGTGCCAGCAGTTCGCGGGACTTAACTGAAGCTTTCTTT,CASSSRDLTEAFF
TRBJ2-3,TRBV27,NA,once,TGTGCCAGCAGTATCCCGACGGGTTCTAGCACAGATACGCAGTATTTT,CASSIPTGSSTDTQYF
TRBJ2-1,TRBV28,TRBD2,NA,TGTGCCAGCAGCTTTAGCGGGGGGGTCGATGAGCAGTTCTTC,CASSFSGGVDEQFF
TRBJ1-4,TRBV12-1,NA,NA,TGTGCCAGCAGCCCCATGGCAGGGCCTAATGAAAAACTGTTTTTT,CASSPMAGPNEKLFF
TRBJ2-7,TRBV15,NA,NA,TGTGCCACCAGCAGAGGTGGACAGTCATACTACGAGCAGTACTTC,CATSRGGQSYYEQYF
TRBJ1-1,TRBV18,TRBD1,few,TGTGCCAGCTCTGCGACAGGGGGTAGCACTGAAGCTTTCTTT,CASSATGGSTEAFF
TRBJ1-5,TRBV28,NA,few,TGTGCCAGCAGTTTAGTTGGAGGGGCACCAAATCACCATTTT,CASSLVGGAPNHHF
TRBJ2-1,TRBV4-3,TRBD1,NA,TGCGCCAGCAGCCAATCCCCGACAGGGGGCACATATGAGCAGTTCTTC,CASSQSPTGGTYEQFF
TRBJ2-7,TRBV3-1/TRBV3-2,TRBD2,NA,TGTGCCAGCAGCCAAGAGGTCCTCTGGACTAGCCCCTACGAGCAGTACTTC,CASSQEVLWTSPYEQYF
TRBJ1-2,TRBV5-1,TRBD1,once,TGCGCCAGCAGCCCATCGGGACAGGGACAATATGGCTACACCTTC,CASSPSGQGQYGYTF
TRBJ1-2,TRBV2,TRBD1,NA,TGTGCCAGCAGTGGACAGGGTGAAGCATACGGCTACACCTTC,CASSGQGEAYGYTF
TRBJ1-3,TRBV7-6,NA,NA,TGTGCCAGCAGTCCGGGTCGACGCTGGGACACCATATATTTT,CASSPGRRWDTIYF
TRBJ2-2,TRBV5-5,NA,NA,TGTGCCAGCAGGGAAGGGGCCACCGGGGAGCTGTTTTTT,CASREGATGELFF
TRBJ2-1,TRBV6-1,TRBD1,NA,TGTGCCAGCAGCAAACAGGGGAGCTCCTACAATGAGCAGTTCTTC,CASSKQGSSYNEQFF
TRBJ2-3,TRBV3-1/TRBV3-2,TRBD2,NA,TGTGCCAGGACCTCCGGGACTAGCGGGGGAAGCACAGATACGCAGTATTTT,CARTSGTSGGSTDTQYF